This entry is about one TCR beta chain. This sample was included in a study of cytomegalovirus exposure and HLA in healthy donors. V lost 4 bases and J 0 bases, leaving 19 bases between the germline ends. The V gene's germline CDR1 is SGHDT and CDR2 YYEEEE. The CDR3 has 17 residues. PCR primers comprised 60 Vbeta and 13 Jbeta primers. The protocol was immunoSEQ multiplex PCR, while the TCRdb copy is restricted to in-frame clones and leaves out a portion. The data show 120,000 or so clones, with more than 80% seen just once and 1.5% to 2% held by the top ten. The sample taken for sequencing was PBMCs. The V gene is TRBV5-6, the J gene TRBJ1-1, with a possible D match to TRBD1 (5 bases). This sequence originates from a man aged 35-49 years in good health and CMV-seronegative. The CDR3 is CASSNFDSFTMNTEAFF. Here the CDR3 DNA reads TGTGCCAGCAGCAATTTCGACAGTTTTACGATGAACACTGAAGCTTTCTTT.